This paragraph reports one TCR beta chain. This clonotype was observed a few times. Its antigen is still unknown. Base qualities are missing; no much larger clone stands one base away. The entry originates in a study of CD8 T cells in Susac syndrome (dated by TCRdb to about 2019). Looking at the study overall: Repertoire sequencing was used to test whether CD8+ T cell activation and differentiation in Susac syndrome was antigen driven. The study compared CD8+ T cell repertoire clonality among approximately twelve healthy donors, 14 Susac syndrome patients and fewer than 19 multiple sclerosis patients.

Peripheral blood CD8+ and CD4+ T cells from healthy donors, Susac syndrome patients and multiple sclerosis patients were profiled by high-throughput TCR beta sequencing. Treatment-naive patients with stable or active relapsing-remitting disease fulfilling revised McDonald criteria were used as multiple sclerosis controls. Bulk CD8+ and CD4+ T cells were purified magnetically by negative isolation, whereas CD8+ TEMRA cells were enriched by FACS. Blood was collected in EDTA tubes and processed within 24 hours, with PBMCs isolated through density gradient centrifugation. PBMCs intended for TCR sequencing were cryopreserved in liquid nitrogen and were subsequently thawed in a 37 degrees C water bath. A purity of at least 90% was achieved for sorted or isolated CD4+, CD8+ and CD8+ TEMRA cells. According to the germline V gene, CDR1 reads MGHRA and CDR2 reads YSYEKL. V was cut back by 4 bases and J by 5 bases, leaving a gap of 17 bases between them. Taken from cysteine to phenylalanine, the CDR3 has 15 residues. Solely the CDR3 DNA is kept, with 45 bases framed from the first base.

RNA was extracted using the RNeasy kit, and 0.5 to 1 microgram was reverse transcribed with random hexamers. The immunoSEQ multiplex PCR assay, covering 54 Vbeta and 13 Jbeta segments, was used to amplify TCR beta CDR3 regions. PCR amplification bias was corrected by using a synthetic template baseline for primer optimization and computational correction. The study's processing was this. Only productive sequences were kept, with reads annotated to V, D and J genes according to IMGT and analyzed in immunoSEQ Analyzer. Clonality was computed as one minus Shannon entropy normalized by log2 of the number of productive unique sequences. For each patient and control, public and private clones were evaluated among the 100 most prevalent clones. Clones were defined as Susac-specific if absent from the healthy and MS cohorts, from around 1,100 published viral clones and from other ImmuneACCESS disease sequences. Starting from the raw public reads, TCRdb applied fastp trimming at Q25, assembled clones with MiXCR and retained in-frame beta chains. Entries that share a CDR3 protein sequence are merged under the most common genes and DNA. TCRdb assigned the V and J calls; the authors' analysis was not used. The sample data list 95,000 to 150,000 distinct CDR3 sequences, and 93% of these were observed just once. Of the sample, approximately 0.3% is held by the ten largest clones.

The full study reports these points: The TCR sequencing and HLA analysis was acknowledged to have included a relatively small number of individuals.

This receptor chain uses TRBV4-1 and TRBJ1-1; matching of 6 bases hints at TRBD1 as the D gene. What was sequenced was CD8+ T cells from PBMCs. This sequence originates from a human donor with multiple sclerosis. The CDR3 region reads CASSPITGRVTEAFF. The bases are TGCGCCAGCAGCCCCATAACAGGGCGGGTAACTGAAGCTTTCTTT.